A selection of T cell receptor beta chains follows, all from one sample in a study of shared clonotypes between healthy human individuals. Sequenced by immunoSEQ multiplex PCR; TCRdb stores in-frame clones only, minus some. The sample consists of 190,000 or so clones, around 63% of them appearing once. The material sequenced was memory CD4+ T cells sorted from blood. These receptors all stem from a man younger than 40 in good health. CDR3s leave out the opening cysteine and the closing phenylalanine or tryptophan. Fields, in order: CDR3 length, J gene, V gene, clone size, CDR3 protein. Rows give clone size only sometimes, using once, few, many, or a class for an expanded clone.

CDR3 length: 14
J gene: TRBJ2-7
V gene: TRBV30
clone size: .
CDR3 protein: AWSPDTANSGSKQY

CDR3 length: 14
J gene: TRBJ2-7
V gene: TRBV4-2
clone size: few
CDR3 protein: ASSQDRTSGSEEQY

CDR3 length: 14
J gene: TRBJ2-7
V gene: TRBV7-2
clone size: .
CDR3 protein: ASSTSWSRRNYEQY

CDR3 length: 15
J gene: TRBJ2-3
V gene: TRBV4-2
clone size: .
CDR3 protein: ASSQEWDVRSTDTQY

CDR3 length: 10
J gene: TRBJ2-7
V gene: TRBV28
clone size: .
CDR3 protein: ASSPNNREEY

CDR3 length: 12
J gene: TRBJ2-7
V gene: TRBV2
clone size: .
CDR3 protein: ASREQRLAGEQY

CDR3 length: 13
J gene: TRBJ2-4
V gene: TRBV28
clone size: .
CDR3 protein: ASSFRDMAKNIQY

CDR3 length: 12
J gene: TRBJ2-1
V gene: TRBV5-1
clone size: .
CDR3 protein: ASSVRGDEGEQF

CDR3 length: 12
J gene: TRBJ2-1
V gene: TRBV7-9
clone size: few
CDR3 protein: ASSLASSANEQF

CDR3 length: 16
J gene: TRBJ1-5
V gene: TRBV7-9
clone size: .
CDR3 protein: ASSLGQPQDLSNQPQH

CDR3 length: 14
J gene: TRBJ2-1
V gene: TRBV18
clone size: .
CDR3 protein: ASSPLNGQGGNEQF

CDR3 length: 13
J gene: TRBJ2-2
V gene: TRBV7-2
clone size: .
CDR3 protein: ASSLAQGGTGELF

CDR3 length: 13
J gene: TRBJ2-1
V gene: TRBV5-1
clone size: .
CDR3 protein: ASSPVGASGNREF

CDR3 length: 12
J gene: TRBJ2-7
V gene: TRBV14
clone size: .
CDR3 protein: ASSRQREGYEQY

CDR3 length: 11
J gene: TRBJ1-1
V gene: TRBV7-7
clone size: .
CDR3 protein: ASSLAVNSEAF

CDR3 length: 15
J gene: TRBJ1-4
V gene: TRBV7-8
clone size: .
CDR3 protein: ASSLASLGRGGEKLF

CDR3 length: 12
J gene: TRBJ2-3
V gene: TRBV18
clone size: .
CDR3 protein: ASSPQGRSDTQY

CDR3 length: 15
J gene: TRBJ1-3
V gene: TRBV5-4
clone size: .
CDR3 protein: ASSLSTGGISGNTIY

CDR3 length: 13
J gene: TRBJ2-7
V gene: TRBV5-1
clone size: .
CDR3 protein: ASSPRQREGSEQY

CDR3 length: 13
J gene: TRBJ2-1
V gene: TRBV10-1
clone size: .
CDR3 protein: ASSSLGATGDEQF

CDR3 length: 13
J gene: TRBJ2-5
V gene: TRBV6-1
clone size: .
CDR3 protein: ASNLDRGRRETQY

CDR3 length: 12
J gene: TRBJ2-3
V gene: TRBV29-1
clone size: .
CDR3 protein: SGWGQGGTDTQY

CDR3 length: 13
J gene: TRBJ2-5
V gene: TRBV28
clone size: .
CDR3 protein: ASSPNDRGVETQY

CDR3 length: 13
J gene: TRBJ1-5
V gene: TRBV2
clone size: few
CDR3 protein: ASSYTGGANQPQH

CDR3 length: 12
J gene: TRBJ2-5
V gene: TRBV9
clone size: once
CDR3 protein: ASSVNEGRETQY

CDR3 length: 12
J gene: TRBJ1-1
V gene: TRBV10-2
clone size: .
CDR3 protein: ASSAGVMNTEAF

CDR3 length: 12
J gene: TRBJ2-5
V gene: TRBV5-6
clone size: few
CDR3 protein: ASTTRTGRETQY

CDR3 length: 13
J gene: TRBJ1-2
V gene: TRBV5-1
clone size: .
CDR3 protein: ASSGGTPKNYGYT

CDR3 length: 12
J gene: TRBJ2-3
V gene: TRBV9
clone size: few
CDR3 protein: ASSVGSGTDTQY

CDR3 length: 14
J gene: TRBJ2-1
V gene: TRBV29-1
clone size: .
CDR3 protein: SVISGTFVTDNEQF

CDR3 length: 11
J gene: TRBJ2-7
V gene: TRBV7-9
clone size: .
CDR3 protein: ASSGQSGSGQY

CDR3 length: 15
J gene: TRBJ1-4
V gene: TRBV28
clone size: .
CDR3 protein: ASRTIFRTGANEKLF

CDR3 length: 11
J gene: TRBJ2-1
V gene: TRBV18
clone size: .
CDR3 protein: ASSMEEGNEQF

CDR3 length: 13
J gene: TRBJ1-3
V gene: TRBV5-5
clone size: once
CDR3 protein: ASSLEDRAGNTIY

CDR3 length: 12
J gene: TRBJ1-2
V gene: TRBV5-5
clone size: .
CDR3 protein: ASSLVVRNYGYT

CDR3 length: 13
J gene: TRBJ2-1
V gene: TRBV11-1
clone size: .
CDR3 protein: ASSLGQGAFNEQF

CDR3 length: 14
J gene: TRBJ2-1
V gene: TRBV9
clone size: .
CDR3 protein: ASSTEVGGPLNEQF

CDR3 length: 15
J gene: TRBJ2-4
V gene: TRBV19
clone size: .
CDR3 protein: ASSRSGQGVHKNIQY

CDR3 length: 11
J gene: TRBJ2-2
V gene: TRBV10-2
clone size: few
CDR3 protein: ASSDWGTGELF

CDR3 length: 11
J gene: TRBJ2-1
V gene: TRBV4-1
clone size: .
CDR3 protein: ASSQDYYNEQF

CDR3 length: 11
J gene: TRBJ2-3
V gene: TRBV6-1
clone size: .
CDR3 protein: ASSHKFTDTQY

CDR3 length: 10
J gene: TRBJ1-1
V gene: TRBV2
clone size: .
CDR3 protein: ASSGVGTEAF

CDR3 length: 12
J gene: TRBJ2-1
V gene: TRBV19
clone size: .
CDR3 protein: ASSILASNNEQF

CDR3 length: 15
J gene: TRBJ2-1
V gene: TRBV5-4
clone size: .
CDR3 protein: ASSLEASGRMGYEQF

CDR3 length: 9
J gene: TRBJ2-1
V gene: TRBV29-1
clone size: .
CDR3 protein: SVAPRTGRF

CDR3 length: 14
J gene: TRBJ1-2
V gene: TRBV30
clone size: .
CDR3 protein: AWTPGQGIPSYGYT

CDR3 length: 14
J gene: TRBJ2-3
V gene: TRBV9
clone size: .
CDR3 protein: ASSVELAGAWVTQY

CDR3 length: 10
J gene: TRBJ1-2
V gene: TRBV5-3
clone size: .
CDR3 protein: ARSLGFYGYT

CDR3 length: 13
J gene: TRBJ1-1
V gene: TRBV18
clone size: few
CDR3 protein: ASSVLSRGNTEAF

CDR3 length: 12
J gene: TRBJ2-1
V gene: TRBV19
clone size: .
CDR3 protein: ASSNGRAYNEQF

CDR3 length: 12
J gene: TRBJ2-7
V gene: TRBV19
clone size: many
CDR3 protein: ASSSRQGANEQY